The 12 T cell receptor beta chains below all came from one sample that was sequenced in a study of monozygotic twins with inflammatory bowel disease. TCRdb reprocessed the 5' RACE reads and stores each CDR3 protein as one record, lacking DNA. The sample has roughly 330,000 distinct CDR3 sequences, and its top ten clones hold around 2%. The source material was blood. The receptors here all came from a human donor with ulcerative colitis or Crohn's disease, or a healthy co-twin of an affected twin (not recorded which).

The V gene is TRBV7-8, the J gene TRBJ1-5. Germline V gene data show CDR1 as SGHVS and CDR2 as FQNEAQ. The CDR3 consists of 16 residues. CDR3 residues: CASSAGDEGPHQPQHF. The full variable domain, its missing parts supplied by reference TRBV7-8 and TRBJ1-5, is GAGVSQSPRYKVAKRGQDVALRCDPISGHVSLFWYQQALGQGPEFLTYFQNEAQLDKSGLPSDRFFAERPEGSVSTLKIQRTQQEDSAVYLCASSAGDEGPHQPQHFGDGTRLSIL.

The gene calls are TRBV20-1 and TRBJ2-7; no DNA is available, so the TRBD1 call from TCRdb remains unchecked. This CDR3 region has 13 residues. CDR1 is DFQATT, CDR2 SNEGSKA, per germline (reference sequence). CDR3 protein: CSAGRTGHYEQYF.

V and J are TRBV6-1 and TRBJ1-2; lacking DNA, the TRBD1 call made by TCRdb goes unchecked. The CDR3 spans 15 residues. Germline V gene lookup returns CDR1 MNHNS and CDR2 SASEGT. The CDR3 spells CASSESGTEVYGYTF.

The chain employs TRBV28 and TRBJ2-5; TCRdb returns TRBD2, unconfirmable since there is no DNA. The CDR3 contains 15 residues. Looked up from germline, CDR1 is MDHEN and CDR2 is SYDVKM. CDR3: CASGTSGRSRETQYF.

This sequence joins TRBV20-1 and TRBJ2-1; TCRdb reports TRBD1, a call that lacks DNA to check it against. This CDR3 contains 14 residues. Germline V gene sequence: CDR1 DFQATT, CDR2 SNEGSKA (reference sequence). The CDR3 spells CSASPGIWYNEQFF.

The rearrangement links TRBV5-1 to TRBJ1-5; checking the TCRdb D call of TRBD1 is not possible without DNA. Germline CDR1 is SGHRS and CDR2 is YFSETQ. The CDR3 consists of 14 residues. This chain's CDR3 is CASSLEWGGQPQHF.

The chain employs TRBV5-1 and TRBJ1-1. The CDR3 runs 15 residues. CDR1 and CDR2 from the germline V gene are SGHRS and YFSETQ. The CDR3 reads CASSLAGIGGTEAFF.

V usage is TRBV20-1 and J usage is TRBJ1-4. Germline CDR1 is DFQATT and CDR2 is SNEGSKA (reference sequence). The CDR3 extends over 13 amino acids. CDR3 region: CSAEFGRNEKLFF.

This chain links TRBV20-1 with TRBJ2-2; the TCRdb D gene call, TRBD1, has no DNA to confirm it. The CDR3 totals 15 residues. Germline CDR1 reads DFQATT; CDR2 reads SNEGSKA (reference sequence). The CDR3 sequence is CSAGGQGAQDGELFF.

The V and J genes are TRBV4-1 and TRBJ2-6. The CDR3 loop spans 17 amino acids. Germline V gives CDR1 MGHRA, CDR2 YSYEKL. CDR3: CASSQDTEISGANVLTF.

J is TRBJ2-7 and V is TRBV23-1; TCRdb selects TRBD2, and the lack of DNA leaves this call unchecked. TRBV23-1 is given ORF status, its function remaining uncertain. CDR3 length: 15 residues. The CDR3 region is CASSHPGLAGDEQYF.

The chain is built from TRBV7-8 and TRBJ1-1; the TRBD1 assignment by TCRdb is unverifiable without DNA. The CDR3 has 18 amino acids. Germline V gene lookup returns CDR1 SGHVS and CDR2 FQNEAQ. CDR3 loop: CASSPPQESTRKNTEAFF.